The following is a TCR beta chain sequence with its context. Its antigen is as yet unknown. The TCR beta profiling, which covered VDJ combination and CDR3 sequence, was carried out using genomic DNA as the template. TCRdb re-derived calls from the reads in MiXCR, one entry per CDR3 protein. The sample has around 190,000 distinct CDR3 sequences; around 50% are singletons. Germline V CDR1 and CDR2: DFQATT, SNEGSKA (reference sequence). Trimming cost V 0 bases and J 5 bases, with 24 bases left between them. This CDR3 is 18 amino acids long. The patients chosen for sequencing had shown expansion of CD8+CD57+ cells (detected by flow cytometry). The data stem from a study of CD8+CD57+ T cells in acquired aplastic anemia. Broader study findings: Researchers report that about 29 CD8+ CDR3 sequences appeared in both patients and controls.

The TCR was taken from a human donor with aplastic anemia. Sequencing was performed on sorted CD4+, CD8+, or CD8+CD57+ T cells (not recorded which) from PBMCs. This chain links TRBV20-1 with TRBJ2-3; weak D call: TRBD2 (6 bases). The CDR3 reads CSARDTGGTSLRGDTQYF. The CDR3 DNA reads as TGCAGTGCTAGAGATACGGGCGGGACCTCCTTACGGGGAGATACGCAGTATTTT.